Below, 31 T cell receptor beta chains from the same sample are listed, as sequenced in a study of Graves' ophthalmopathy and Graves' hyperthyroidism. Amplification targeted the TCR beta CDR3 regions, with RNA transcripts as the source material. First-round RT-PCR relied on HTBI primers, and a second-round multiplex PCR came next. TCRdb ran MiXCR on the multiplex PCR reads and lists one entry per CDR3 protein. The profile shows about 600,000 distinct CDR3 sequences, roughly 40% of them singletons. Sequenced input: peripheral blood or thyroid tissue (not recorded which). The receptor set was obtained from an adult man with Graves' hyperthyroidism.

This clonotype turned up a few times. The chain links TRBV29-1 to TRBJ2-5; no clear D gene. Germline V gives CDR1 SQVTM, CDR2 ANQGSEA. The CDR3 has 10 residues. V lost 1 base and J 5 bases, leaving 2 bases between the germline ends. The chain's CDR3 is CSVEAETQYF. CDR3 bases: TGCAGCGTTGAAGCTGAGACCCAGTACTTC.

The J gene is TRBJ1-4, the V gene TRBV7-9; 9 nucleotides match TRBD1. In germline, CDR1 is SEHNR, CDR2 FQNEAQ (reference sequence). The CDR3 is 15 amino acids. The V and J ends lost 5 bases and 5 bases, in that order; junction bases with no gene match: 6. The CDR3 region has the DNA TGTGCCAGCAGCCCCTGGGACAGGGTAAATGAAAAACTGTTTTTT. This gives the protein CASSPWDRVNEKLFF.

This clonotype has a count of ten or more. At one of its ends the junction is not consistent with the germline gene, which may arise from a read error. The chain recombines TRBV7-7 with TRBJ2-7, with D possibly being TRBD1 (5 bases). The length of the CDR3 is 15 residues. Germline V gives CDR1 SSHAT, CDR2 FNYEAQ (reference sequence). CDR3 DNA: TGTGCTAGCAGCTTAGGGGCAGGGCTGAGATACGAGCAGTACTTC. Protein product: CASSLGAGLRYEQYF.

The chain links TRBV7-9 to TRBJ1-1, with no clear D. V was pared by 5 bases and J by 5 bases, with 15 bases between. The CDR3 is 14 residues long. The germline V gene encodes CDR1 SEHNR and CDR2 FQNEAQ (reference sequence). The CDR3 DNA reads as TGTGCCAGCAGCCTAAGATTTGATGGGACTGAAGCTTTCTTT. It is translated as CASSLRFDGTEAFF.

V is TRBV29-1 and J is TRBJ1-5; no clear D. This CDR3 region has 12 residues. From germline, CDR1 is SQVTM and CDR2 ANQGSEA. V was clipped by 4 bases and J by 14 bases, with 18 bases between them. CDR3 nucleotides: TGCAGCGTTGGGCGGGAGGCCGGCCATGAGCATTTT. Translated, it gives CSVGREAGHEHF.

The table lists this clonotype with many counts. V gene TRBV5-1 combines with J gene TRBJ2-5, with TRBD2 matching 14 bases. Germline assignment: CDR1 SGHRS and CDR2 YFSETQ. V shed 3 bases, J shed 6 bases, and the junction held 1 base outside the gene matches. The CDR3 is made up of 14 amino acids. CDR3 residues: CASSWTSGRKTQYF. For the CDR3, the DNA is TGCGCCAGCAGCTGGACTAGCGGGAGGAAGACCCAGTACTTC. Complete variable domain (other parts from reference TRBV5-1 and TRBJ2-5): KAGVTQTPRYLIKTRGQQVTLSCSPISGHRSVSWYQQTPGQGLQFLFEYFSETQRNKGNFPGRFSGRQFSNSRSEMNVSTLELGDSALYLCASSWTSGRKTQYFGPGTRLLVL.

The chain employs TRBV13 and TRBJ1-2; 7 nucleotides agree with TRBD1. The CDR3 is made up of 14 amino acids. The ends lost 3 bases at V and 4 bases at J; junction bases unmatched: 5. Germline assignment: CDR1 PRHDT and CDR2 FYEKMQ (reference sequence). CDR3 in amino acids: CASSFLGTVYGYTF. CDR3 nucleotides: TGTGCCAGCAGCTTCCTCGGGACAGTCTATGGCTACACCTTC.

Concerning this clonotype: This may come from a read error, since a much larger clone is one base off. The chain combines TRBV7-8 with TRBJ2-6; D ambiguous. Germline assignment: CDR1 SGHVS and CDR2 FQNEAQ. V gave up 3 bases and J gave up 7 bases, with 10 bases separating them. This CDR3 spans 14 amino acids. The CDR3 nucleotides read TGTGCCAGCAGCTTGACGAGGCGAGCCAACGTCCTGACTTTC. This encodes CASSLTRRANVLTF.

V and J are TRBV11-2 and TRBJ2-7, with 12 bases matching TRBD2. V trimming: 3 bases; J trimming: 7 bases; junction bases outside the gene matches: 7. The CDR3 sequence is 15 residues long. Germline CDR1 reads SGHAT; CDR2 reads FQNNGV. CDR3 region: CASSFGLAGTGEQYF. CDR3 nucleotides: TGTGCCAGCAGCTTTGGACTAGCGGGAACGGGAGAGCAGTACTTC.

The chain joins TRBV19 to TRBJ1-6, with 7 bases identical to TRBD1. The CDR3 runs to 15 residues. Trimming took 5 bases from V and 10 from J; bases not matched to a gene: 11. Germline V gene lookup returns CDR1 LNHDA and CDR2 SQIVND (reference sequence). The CDR3 spells CASSPRQGGGSPLHF. Written as DNA, the CDR3 is TGTGCCAGTAGTCCTCGACAGGGCGGCGGGTCACCCCTCCACTTT.

At least ten counts were recorded for this clonotype. The gene calls are TRBV29-1 and TRBJ1-2; 9 positions match TRBD1. CDR1 is SQVTM, CDR2 ANQGSEA, per germline. The CDR3 length is 14 residues. Trimming cost V 6 bases and J 6 bases; bases outside gene matches: 11. In DNA, the CDR3 is TGCAGCGTAGCCTGGGACAGGGCAAAGAATGGCTACACCTTC. It yields the protein CSVAWDRAKNGYTF. Full variable domain (outside the CDR3, taken from reference TRBV29-1 and TRBJ1-2): SAVISQKPSRDICQRGTSLTIQCQVDSQVTMMFWYRQQPGQSLTLIATANQGSEATYESGFVIDKFPISRPNLTFSTLTVSNMSPEDSSIYLCSVAWDRAKNGYTFGSGTRLTVV.

Of note for this clonotype: An end of the junction does not agree with germline; a read error may underlie this. The rearrangement joins TRBV20-1 to TRBJ1-5; D is ambiguous. The length of the CDR3 is 13 residues. Germline CDR1 reads DFQATT; CDR2 reads SNEGSKA (reference sequence). The DNA for the CDR3 is TGCAGTGCTAGAGAGGTGGCAGATCAACCCCAGCATTTT. It codes for CSAREVADQPQHF.

Many counts were recorded for this clonotype. This sequence joins TRBV27 and TRBJ1-6, with D perhaps matching TRBD1 (6 bases). Trimming stripped 4 bases from V and 10 bases from J, with 14 bases between. This CDR3 is 14 amino acids long. CDR1 MNHEY and CDR2 SMNVEV come from the germline V gene (reference sequence). CDR3 in amino acids: CASSSGTSGSPLHF. The CDR3 coding sequence is TGTGCCAGCAGTTCCGGGACATCTGGATCACCCCTCCACTTT.

The chain joins TRBV20-1 to TRBJ2-7; the D gene is possibly TRBD1 (6 bases). From germline, CDR1 is DFQATT and CDR2 SNEGSKA (reference sequence). This CDR3 is 17 amino acids long. Trimming left V 1 base short and J 3 bases short, with 22 bases between. CDR3 in amino acids: CSARAPPGAGVNYEQYF. DNA for the CDR3: TGCAGTGCTAGAGCGCCCCCCGGGGCAGGGGTAAACTACGAGCAGTACTTC.

The genes are TRBV10-3 and TRBJ2-2; TRBD2 matches 12 bases. The CDR3 runs to 17 residues. V was clipped by 4 bases and J by 2 bases; unmatched bases: 5. Germline CDR1 ENHRY, CDR2 SYGVKD. CDR3 nucleotide sequence: TGTGCCATCAGTGTGACTAGCGGGGGCCGCAACACCGGGGAGCTGTTTTTT. Residues: CAISVTSGGRNTGELFF.

This sequence joins TRBV7-2 and TRBJ2-5; 10 bases are shared with TRBD2. CDR3 length: 16 residues. Looked up from germline, CDR1 is SGHTA and CDR2 is FQGNSA. J was trimmed by 1 base and V by 5 bases; bases with no gene match: 7. This CDR3 reads CASSHLGTSAQETQYF. CDR3 DNA sequence: TGTGCCAGCAGCCACCTCGGGACTAGCGCCCAAGAGACCCAGTACTTC.

In this sample, this clonotype turned up many times. The chain is built from TRBV5-1 and TRBJ2-7, with 11 bases aligning to TRBD2. Germline V lookup: CDR1 SGHRS, CDR2 YFSETQ. This CDR3 is 14 amino acids long. After removal of 6 bases from V and 3 bases from J, the junction contained 5 bases not matched to a gene. The CDR3 is CASTPGTSGYEQYF. CDR3 in DNA: TGCGCCAGCACCCCCGGGACTAGCGGCTACGAGCAGTACTTC.

The rearrangement joins TRBV5-4 to TRBJ2-3; D could derive from TRBD1 or TRBD2 (5 bases each). The CDR3 extends over 14 amino acids. The V and J ends lost 3 bases and 5 bases respectively, with 13 bases between them. The germline V gene has CDR1 SGHNT and CDR2 YYREEE (reference sequence). The CDR3: CASSWDGGEDTQYF. The CDR3 DNA sequence: TGTGCCAGCAGCTGGGACGGTGGGGAAGATACGCAGTATTTT.

On this clonotype itself: A junction boundary mismatches the germline segment, possibly from a read error. The rearrangement joins TRBV7-2 to TRBJ2-7, with 9 bases identical to TRBD2. The CDR3 is 15 residues long. Per germline, CDR1 SGHTA and CDR2 FQGNSA. The CDR3: CASSPVAGVGSERYF. In DNA form, the CDR3 reads TGCGCCAGCAGCCCGGTAGCGGGAGTAGGCAGCGAGCGGTACTTC.

As for this clonotype: A read error may account for a junction end that differs from germline. This chain joins TRBV7-7 and TRBJ2-5, with D unresolved. This CDR3 has 13 amino acids. CDR1 SSHAT and CDR2 FNYEAQ come from the germline V gene (reference sequence). CDR3 amino acids: CASSLVLRETQYF. CDR3 nucleotides: TGTGCTAGCAGCTTAGTGCTGAGAGAGACCCAGTACTTC.

This clonotype was recorded only once. A read error is possible here, since a much larger clone lies one base away. The chain links TRBV20-1 to TRBJ2-7, with D perhaps being TRBD1 or TRBD2 (5 bases each). The CDR3 contains 15 residues. Germline V lookup: CDR1 DFQATT, CDR2 SNEGSKA (reference sequence). V was shortened by 5 bases and J by 1 base, with 18 bases between the two germline ends. CDR3 amino acids: CSARGAQRRSYEQYF. CDR3 nucleotide sequence: TGCAGTGCTCGAGGGGCACAGAGGCGGTCCTACGAGCAGTACTTC.

There are many counts of this clonotype. The V call is TRBV9, the J call TRBJ1-3; TRBD1 might be the D (6 bases). CDR1 and CDR2 (germline): SGDLS, YYNGEE. The CDR3 totals 17 residues. V lost 0 bases to trimming and J lost 0 bases, with 13 bases between them. For the CDR3, the DNA is TGTGCCAGCAGCGTAGGTGGCAGGGGACTCTCTGGAAACACCATATATTTT. This sequence encodes CASSVGGRGLSGNTIYF. The whole variable domain, filled in from reference TRBV9 and TRBJ1-3, reads DSGVTQTPKHLITATGQRVTLRCSPRSGDLSVYWYQQSLDQGLQFLIQYYNGEERAKGNILERFSAQQFPDLHSELNLSSLELGDSALYFCASSVGGRGLSGNTIYFGEGSWLTVV.

This clonotype has just a few counts. The rearrangement uses TRBV18 and TRBJ2-7; D perhaps matches TRBD1 (6 bases). The CDR3 spans 14 residues. V gave up 6 bases and J gave up 2 bases, with 14 bases separating them. CDR1 and CDR2 from the germline V gene are KGHSH and LQKENI. As DNA, the CDR3 is TGTGCCAGCTCCCCCGGGACACCGCCCTACGAGCAGTACTTC. It yields the protein CASSPGTPPYEQYF.

The chain carries TRBV5-1 and TRBJ2-5, with 8 bases fitting TRBD2. CDR1 and CDR2 from the germline V gene are SGHRS and YFSETQ. The CDR3 runs 18 residues. Trimming removed 3 bases from V and 0 bases from J; junction bases left unmatched: 13. The CDR3 loop reads CASSSGLASTPNQETQYF. The CDR3 DNA sequence: TGCGCCAGCAGCTCAGGACTAGCCTCCACTCCTAACCAAGAGACCCAGTACTTC.

This clonotype occurred many times. This chain links TRBV24-1 with TRBJ1-1, with TRBD1 matching over 7 bases. V lost 10 bases and J lost 6; bases outside the gene matches: 10. In germline, CDR1 is KGHDR, CDR2 SFDVKD. This CDR3 is 13 amino acids long. CDR3 protein: CATRKEQGAEAFF. In DNA, the CDR3 is TGTGCCACGAGAAAAGAGCAGGGGGCTGAAGCTTTCTTT.

The chain employs TRBV29-1 and TRBJ1-5; no clear D. The CDR3 has 12 amino acids. V lost 8 bases and J lost 4, with 12 bases in between. Germline assignment: CDR1 SQVTM and CDR2 ANQGSEA. The CDR3 reads CSSDWRNQPQHF. Written as DNA, the CDR3 is TGCAGCAGTGATTGGAGGAATCAGCCCCAGCATTTT.

The chain combines TRBV6-1 with TRBJ2-5; 8 nucleotides align to TRBD2. The germline gives CDR1 MNHNS, CDR2 SASEGT. This CDR3 spans 16 amino acids. V shed 5 bases and J 5 bases; nucleotides not matched to a gene: 13. This chain's CDR3 is CASSNPGRGGQETQYF. In DNA, the CDR3 is TGTGCCAGCAGTAACCCCGGACGGGGGGGCCAGGAGACCCAGTACTTC.

This clonotype was found many times. V gene TRBV20-1 combines with J gene TRBJ2-6; the D is unclear. The CDR3 totals 14 residues. Germline V gene data show CDR1 as DFQATT and CDR2 as SNEGSKA (reference sequence). V was shortened by 2 bases and J by 0 bases, with 5 bases between the two germline ends. CDR3 protein: CSARSASGANVLTF. The CDR3 region has the DNA TGCAGTGCTAGATCGGCCTCTGGGGCCAACGTCCTGACTTTC.

This clonotype was detected many times. V and J are TRBV7-2 and TRBJ2-5; D is uncertain. V was trimmed by 0 bases and J by 0 bases, leaving 8 bases between them. The CDR3 runs to 15 residues. CDR1 and CDR2 (germline): SGHTA, FQGNSA. The CDR3 loop is CASSLASLYQETQYF. The CDR3 bases are TGTGCCAGCAGCTTAGCCAGCCTGTACCAAGAGACCCAGTACTTC. The full variable domain, with the rest looked up from reference TRBV7-2 and TRBJ2-5, is GAGVSQSPSNKVTEKGKDVELRCDPISGHTALYWYRQSLGQGLEFLIYFQGNSAPDKSGLPSDRFSAERTGGSVSTLTIQRTQQEDSAVYLCASSLASLYQETQYFGPGTRLLVL.

The chain links TRBV28 to TRBJ1-2; a weak D match, TRBD1 (6 bases). From germline, CDR1 is MDHEN and CDR2 SYDVKM. Trimming took off 2 bases at V and 4 bases at J, with 11 bases between the two ends. This CDR3 is 14 amino acids long. The CDR3 reads CASSLQGRIYGYTF. CDR3 in DNA: TGTGCCAGCAGTTTACAGGGGAGAATCTATGGCTACACCTTC.

This clonotype was observed many times. This chain uses TRBV19 with TRBJ1-1; TRBD1 aligns across 8 bases. CDR1 LNHDA and CDR2 SQIVND come from the germline V gene (reference sequence). This CDR3 is built from 14 residues. The V and J ends lost 7 bases and 4 bases, in that order; junction bases with no gene match: 8. Written as DNA, the CDR3 is TGTGCCAGTACCATCGACAGGGGCGCCACTGAAGCTTTCTTT. It is translated as CASTIDRGATEAFF. Filled out from reference TRBV19 and TRBJ1-1, the complete variable domain reads DGGITQSPKYLFRKEGQNVTLSCEQNLNHDAMYWYRQDPGQGLRLIYYSQIVNDFQKGDIAEGYSVSREKKESFPLTVTSAQKNPTAFYLCASTIDRGATEAFFGQGTRLTVV.